The 21 T cell receptor beta chains below were found in one sample sequenced in a study of cytomegalovirus exposure and HLA in healthy donors. Both 60 Vbeta primers and 13 Jbeta primers went into the PCR. Method: immunoSEQ multiplex PCR; TCRdb's copy keeps in-frame clones and lacks some. The sample includes 110,000 to 150,000 clones, approximately 80% of them seen just once. The sample was PBMCs. These TCRs come from a male donor in good health and CMV-seropositive.

The chain uses TRBV27 and TRBJ2-3, with 10 bases lining up with TRBD1. This CDR3 spans 16 amino acids. Germline V gives CDR1 MNHEY, CDR2 SMNVEV (reference sequence). Trimming cost V 3 bases and J 4 bases; bases outside gene matches: 7. As DNA, the CDR3 is TGTGCCAGCAGTTTCCTCCGGGACAGGGGTGCAGATACGCAGTATTTT. Its protein product is CASSFLRDRGADTQYF.

CDR3: CAWRGTGANEQFF. CDR3 coding DNA: TGTGCCTGGAGAGGGACTGGGGCCAATGAGCAGTTCTTC. The chain couples TRBV30 to TRBJ2-1, with a tentative D call TRBD2 (6 bases). The ends were cut back, 3 bases at V and 6 bases at J, with 12 bases in the middle. CDR1 is GTSNPN and CDR2 is SVGIG in the germline V gene (reference sequence). The CDR3 is 13 residues long.

This chain links TRBV25-1 with TRBJ2-5; 7 positions match TRBD1. CDR1 is MGHDK and CDR2 is SYGVNS in the germline V gene. There are 14 residues in the CDR3. The J segment lost 3 bases and the V segment lost 3 bases, leaving 4 bases of the junction unmatched. The CDR3 nucleotides are TGTGCCAGCAGTGACGAGACAGGGAAAGAGACCCAGTACTTC. Translated, it gives CASSDETGKETQYF.

V is TRBV5-4 and J is TRBJ2-1; TRBD1 is a possible D gene (6 bases). In germline, CDR1 is SGHNT, CDR2 YYREEE (reference sequence). The CDR3 runs to 14 residues. Trimming removed 2 bases at V and 9 bases at J, with 15 bases between. The CDR3 here is CASSLQTGFGEQFF. The DNA of the CDR3 is TGTGCCAGCAGCTTACAAACAGGGTTCGGTGAGCAGTTCTTC.

This clone was found a few times. The chain uses TRBV28 and TRBJ2-5; tentative D call: TRBD1 (6 bases). The J call is uncertain, as TRBJ2-7 better fits the DNA end. Germline-derived CDR1 and CDR2 are MDHEN and SYDVKM. CDR3 length: 14 amino acids. In nucleotides, the CDR3 is TGTGCCAGCAGTTTCTGGACAGCTTCCTACGAGCAGTACTTC. It specifies CASSFWTASYEQYF.

The chain recombines TRBV13 with TRBJ2-5; 9 nucleotides match TRBD1. The end of the DNA fits TRBJ2-7 better, so the J call may be wrong. Germline lookup yields CDR1 PRHDT and CDR2 FYEKMQ (reference sequence). This CDR3 region has 15 residues. The CDR3 spells CASSLEDRGGYEQYF. Written as DNA, the CDR3 is TGTGCCAGCAGCCTCGAGGACAGGGGAGGGTACGAGCAGTACTTC.

The J gene is TRBJ2-3, the V gene TRBV29-1; D unresolved. Trimming stripped 3 bases from V and 1 base from J, with 8 bases between. The V gene's germline CDR1 is SQVTM and CDR2 ANQGSEA. This CDR3 has 13 residues. This CDR3 is CSVDLAGTDTQYF. In nucleotides, the CDR3 is TGCAGCGTTGATTTGGCAGGCACAGATACGCAGTATTTT.

This rearrangement joins TRBV2 to TRBJ2-2; no firm D call. Germline loops: CDR1 SNHLY, CDR2 FYNNEI. V was trimmed by 2 bases and J by 4 bases, leaving 5 bases between them. The CDR3 is 13 residues long. The CDR3 spells CASSEISTGELFF. The CDR3 nucleotides read TGTGCCAGCAGTGAAATCAGCACCGGGGAGCTGTTTTTT.

This chain connects TRBV5-5 to TRBJ2-4, with TRBD1 identical over 9 bases. Germline V gene sequence: CDR1 SGHKS, CDR2 YYEKEE (reference sequence). J lost 0 bases, V lost 3 bases, and 4 bases had no gene match. The CDR3 loop spans 16 amino acids. DNA of the CDR3: TGTGCCAGCAGCTCACAGGGGGCGCCAGCCAAAAACATTCAGTACTTC. Protein product: CASSSQGAPAKNIQYF.

The CDR3 bases are TGTGCCAGCACACGCCGGGACAGGGTGTCCGAGCAGTACTTC. Its translation: CASTRRDRVSEQYF. This chain links TRBV5-8 with TRBJ2-7; TRBD1 matches 9 bases. The germline V gene has CDR1 SGHTS and CDR2 YDEGEE. V was pared by 6 bases and J by 6 bases, with 10 bases of the junction left unmatched. The CDR3 covers 14 residues.

The V and J genes are TRBV6-1 and TRBJ2-1; 8 bases match TRBD2. The CDR3 covers 17 residues. Germline trimming cut 4 bases from V and 0 bases from J; bases unmatched to any gene: 8. Germline V gene sequence: CDR1 MNHNS, CDR2 SASEGT. The CDR3 spells CASSANTGGTSYNEQFF. The CDR3 DNA sequence: TGTGCCAGCAGTGCCAACACGGGGGGGACCTCCTACAATGAGCAGTTCTTC.

In this sample, this clone turned up once. The rearrangement joins TRBV2 to TRBJ1-2, with unresolved D. Trimming shortened V by 3 bases and J by 8 bases, and 19 bases separated the two germline ends. The CDR3 length is 15 residues. CDR1 and CDR2 from the germline V gene are SNHLY and FYNNEI. The CDR3 here is CASSDLQARAYGYTF. The CDR3 DNA reads as TGTGCCAGCAGTGACTTACAAGCGAGGGCTTACGGCTACACCTTC.

The chain carries TRBV18 and TRBJ2-1; 7 bases match TRBD2. The CDR3 has 16 amino acids. Germline loops: CDR1 KGHSH, CDR2 LQKENI. The V segment lost 0 bases and the J segment 1 base; nucleotides outside the gene matches: 3. The CDR3, as DNA: TGTGCCAGCTCACCACCTAGCGGGTCTTCCTACAATGAGCAGTTCTTC. Translation gives CASSPPSGSSYNEQFF.

On this clone itself: One end of the junction does not line up with germline, which may come from a read error. The chain joins TRBV7-9 to TRBJ2-7; D gene ambiguous. Germline V gene lookup returns CDR1 SEHNR and CDR2 FQNEAQ (reference sequence). CDR3 size: 12 residues. CDR3 nucleotide sequence: TGTTCCAGCAGCTTTAATCCCGACGAGCAGTACTTC. Its translation: CSSSFNPDEQYF.

This chain joins TRBV6-6 and TRBJ2-1, with 8 bases identical to TRBD2. V gave up 4 bases and J gave up 10 bases; unmatched junction bases: 6. This CDR3 has 13 amino acids. Germline V lookup: CDR1 MNHNY, CDR2 SVGAGI (reference sequence). The CDR3, as DNA: TGTGCCAGCAGTTCCCTGAGCGGGGGAGAGCAGTTCTTC. It encodes CASSSLSGGEQFF.

This chain's CDR3 is CASSSQPDRFDQPQHF. The CDR3 region has the DNA TGTGCCAGCAGCAGCCAGCCGGACAGGTTTGATCAGCCCCAGCATTTT. V and J are TRBV5-6 and TRBJ1-5, with 7 bases lining up with TRBD1. This CDR3 is built from 16 residues. Germline CDR1 is SGHDT and CDR2 is YYEEEE. V trimming: 4 bases; J trimming: 5 bases; junction bases outside the gene matches: 12.

This chain connects TRBV19 to TRBJ2-7; TRBD1 might be the D (6 bases). The CDR3 runs to 15 residues. Trimming cost V 5 bases and J 0 bases, with 14 bases left between them. Germline CDR1 reads LNHDA; CDR2 reads SQIVND (reference sequence). CDR3 nucleotides: TGTGCCAGTAGTCCCGCCGGGACAAGCTCCTACGAGCAGTACTTC. Amino acids: CASSPAGTSSYEQYF. The complete variable domain, with remaining parts taken from reference TRBV19 and TRBJ2-7, reads DGGITQSPKYLFRKEGQNVTLSCEQNLNHDAMYWYRQDPGQGLRLIYYSQIVNDFQKGDIAEGYSVSREKKESFPLTVTSAQKNPTAFYLCASSPAGTSSYEQYFGPGTRLTVT.

This clone was counted a few times. J is TRBJ1-2 and V is TRBV28; the D gene is possibly TRBD1 (5 bases). CDR3 size: 13 residues. The germline gives CDR1 MDHEN, CDR2 SYDVKM. Trimming left V 9 bases short and J 2 bases short, with 13 bases between. The CDR3: CASGDSTNYGYTF. For the CDR3, the DNA is TGTGCCAGTGGGGACTCCACGAACTATGGCTACACCTTC.

The V and J genes are TRBV5-6 and TRBJ2-2; D possibly corresponds to TRBD1 (6 bases). V was pared by 4 bases and J by 1 base, with 17 bases between. There are 17 residues in the CDR3. The V gene's germline CDR1 is SGHDT and CDR2 YYEEEE. The CDR3 protein is CASSRTDIPMNTGELFF. In nucleotides, the CDR3 is TGTGCCAGCAGCAGGACAGACATACCAATGAACACCGGGGAGCTGTTTTTT.

V and J are TRBV5-1 and TRBJ2-7; 8 nucleotides agree with TRBD1. CDR3 size: 13 residues. The V and J ends lost 4 bases and 9 bases, in that order; junction bases with no gene match: 9. Germline V gene lookup returns CDR1 SGHRS and CDR2 YFSETQ. Written as DNA, the CDR3 is TGCGCCAGCAGCCCCGGAGGGACAGGTCCGCAGTACTTC. Its translation: CASSPGGTGPQYF.

The CDR3 reads CASSLDGLAATGELFF. The CDR3, as DNA: TGTGCCAGCAGCTTGGATGGACTAGCGGCCACCGGGGAGCTGTTTTTT. The rearrangement joins TRBV5-6 to TRBJ2-2, with 10 nucleotides matching TRBD2. Trimming removed 0 bases from V and 4 bases from J; junction bases left unmatched: 3. The CDR3 has 16 residues. Per the germline V gene, CDR1 is SGHDT and CDR2 is YYEEEE.